This is a list of T cell receptor beta chains from one sample in a study of blood T cell repertoires in COVID-19. TCRdb's table, derived via immunoSEQ multiplex PCR, lists solely in-frame clones and lacks some. The sample consists of around 300,000 clones, nearly 90% of them appearing once. The sample comprised PBMCs or T cells enriched from blood (not recorded which). The receptors stem from a woman aged 55-75 years who had recovered from COVID-19. The CDR3 runs from the conserved cysteine through the conserved F or W.

>TRBV27|TRBJ1-1|15
CASSLIYTGDTEAFF
>TRBV6-2/TRBV6-3|TRBJ2-1|18
CASSYSGAAGSSYNEQFF
>TRBV5-1|TRBJ2-3|15
CASTLRGLAGDTQYF
>TRBV7-9|TRBJ1-3|14
CASSPDRAGNTIYF
>TRBV2|TRBJ2-7|17
CASFLPTVAATVNEQYF
>TRBV18|TRBJ1-4|20
CASSPQGAYLRTATNEKLFF
>TRBV20-1|TRBJ1-3|13
CSAREASGNTIYF
>TRBV7-9|TRBJ2-2|15
CAIGPGTGGTGELFF
>TRBV30|TRBJ2-7|11
CAWSQGYEQYF
>TRBV7-3|TRBJ1-1|15
CASSPEWGQGTEAFF
>TRBV5-1|TRBJ2-1|14
CASSLSNRANEQFF
>TRBV4-2|TRBJ1-1|17
CASSQDPGVKGNTEAFF
>TRBV3-1/TRBV3-2|TRBJ2-1|13
CASSGTSGNEQFF
>TRBV9|TRBJ1-1|13
CASSAGFYTEAFF
>TRBV19|TRBJ2-1|21
CASITLGARLTLLSSYNEQFF
>TRBV28|TRBJ1-4|13
CASNRQINEKLFF
>TRBV28|TRBJ2-3|17
CASSPSGLAGRADTQYF
>TRBV19|TRBJ2-1|16
CASSLRTSGGAREQFF
>TRBV9|TRBJ1-1|13
CASSVGANTEAFF
>TRBV28|TRBJ2-1|16
CASSLVGQVSYNEQFF
>TRBV10-3|TRBJ2-3|17
CAISELGTGITGDTQYF
>TRBV6-5|TRBJ1-2|13
CASRYRVNYGYTF
>TRBV10-1|TRBJ2-3|14
CASSPTGAADTQYF
>TRBV28|TRBJ1-2|14
CASRNQGSNYGYTF
>TRBV27|TRBJ2-7|17
CASSFWASGGRLDEQYF
>TRBV11-2|TRBJ1-1|14
CASSLAGGGTEAFF
>TRBV18|TRBJ1-5|15
CASSSRQGDNQPQHF
>TRBV5-6|TRBJ1-5|14
CASSLGGGQQPQHF
>TRBV30|TRBJ1-4|14
CAWERRGADEKLFF